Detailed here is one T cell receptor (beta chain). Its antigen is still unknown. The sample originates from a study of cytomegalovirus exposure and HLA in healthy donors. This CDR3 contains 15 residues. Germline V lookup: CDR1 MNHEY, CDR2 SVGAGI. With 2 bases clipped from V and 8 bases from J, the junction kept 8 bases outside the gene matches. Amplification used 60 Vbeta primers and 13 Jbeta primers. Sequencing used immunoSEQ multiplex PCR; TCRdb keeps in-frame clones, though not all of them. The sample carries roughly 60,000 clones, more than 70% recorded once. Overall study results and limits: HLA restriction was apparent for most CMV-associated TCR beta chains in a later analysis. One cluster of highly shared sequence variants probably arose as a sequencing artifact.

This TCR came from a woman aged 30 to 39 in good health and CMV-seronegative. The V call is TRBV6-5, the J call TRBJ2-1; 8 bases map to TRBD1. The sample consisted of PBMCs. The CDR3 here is CASSYGQGDGDEQFF. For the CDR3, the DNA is TGTGCCAGCAGTTACGGACAGGGTGATGGCGATGAGCAGTTCTTC.